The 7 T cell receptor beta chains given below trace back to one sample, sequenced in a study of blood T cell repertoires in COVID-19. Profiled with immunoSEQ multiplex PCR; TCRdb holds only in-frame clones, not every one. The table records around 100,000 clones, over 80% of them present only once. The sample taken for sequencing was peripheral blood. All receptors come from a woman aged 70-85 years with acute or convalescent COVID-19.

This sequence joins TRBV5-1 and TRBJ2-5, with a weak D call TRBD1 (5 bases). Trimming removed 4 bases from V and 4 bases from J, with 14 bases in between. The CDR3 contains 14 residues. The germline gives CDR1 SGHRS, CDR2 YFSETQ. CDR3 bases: TGCGCCAGCAGCGGGGCCCAGTCCTTAGAGACCCAGTACTTC. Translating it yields CASSGAQSLETQYF. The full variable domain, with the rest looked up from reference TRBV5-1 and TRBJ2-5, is KAGVTQTPRYLIKTRGQQVTLSCSPISGHRSVSWYQQTPGQGLQFLFEYFSETQRNKGNFPGRFSGRQFSNSRSEMNVSTLELGDSALYLCASSGAQSLETQYFGPGTRLLVL.

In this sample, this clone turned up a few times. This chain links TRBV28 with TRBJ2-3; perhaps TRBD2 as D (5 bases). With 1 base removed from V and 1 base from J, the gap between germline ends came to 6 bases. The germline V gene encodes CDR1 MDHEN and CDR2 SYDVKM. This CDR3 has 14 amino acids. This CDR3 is CASSLFSGTDTQYF. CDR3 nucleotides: TGTGCCAGCAGTTTATTTAGCGGCACAGATACGCAGTATTTT.

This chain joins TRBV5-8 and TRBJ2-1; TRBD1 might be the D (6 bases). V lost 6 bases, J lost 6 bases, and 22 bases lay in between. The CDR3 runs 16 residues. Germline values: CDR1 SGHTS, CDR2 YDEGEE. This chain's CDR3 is CASNPLGGRDTNEQFF. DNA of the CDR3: TGTGCCAGCAACCCCCTTGGGGGAAGGGACACCAATGAGCAGTTCTTC. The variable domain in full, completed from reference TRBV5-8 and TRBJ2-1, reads EAGVTQSPTHLIKTRGQQATLRCSPISGHTSVYWYQQALGLGLQFLLWYDEGEERNRGNFPPRFSGRQFPNYSSELNVNALELEDSALYLCASNPLGGRDTNEQFFGPGTRLTVL.

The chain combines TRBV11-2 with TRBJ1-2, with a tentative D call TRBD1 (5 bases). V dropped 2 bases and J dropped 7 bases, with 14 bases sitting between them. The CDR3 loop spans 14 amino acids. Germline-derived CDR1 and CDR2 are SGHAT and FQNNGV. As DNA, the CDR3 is TGTGCCAGCAGCTTATCCAGGTCCGGGGGTGGCTACACCTTC. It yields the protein CASSLSRSGGGYTF.

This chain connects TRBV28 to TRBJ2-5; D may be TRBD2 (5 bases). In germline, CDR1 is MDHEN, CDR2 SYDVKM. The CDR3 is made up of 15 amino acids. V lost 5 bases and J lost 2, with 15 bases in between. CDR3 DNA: TGTGCCAGCAGTCCCTGGGAGACCACTCAAGAGACCCAGTACTTC. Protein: CASSPWETTQETQYF.

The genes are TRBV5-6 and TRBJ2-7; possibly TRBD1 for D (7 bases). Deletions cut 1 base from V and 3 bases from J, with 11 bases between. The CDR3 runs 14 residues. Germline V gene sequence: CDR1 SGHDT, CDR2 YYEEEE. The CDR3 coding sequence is TGTGCCAGCAGCTTGTTCAGGGGGGACTACGAGCAGTACTTC. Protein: CASSLFRGDYEQYF.

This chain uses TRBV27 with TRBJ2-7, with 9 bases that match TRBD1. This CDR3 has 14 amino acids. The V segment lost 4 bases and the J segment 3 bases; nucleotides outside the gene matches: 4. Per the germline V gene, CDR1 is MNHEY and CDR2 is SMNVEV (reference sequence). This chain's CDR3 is CASSWTGEIYEQYF. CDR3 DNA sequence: TGTGCCAGCAGTTGGACAGGGGAAATCTACGAGCAGTACTTC.